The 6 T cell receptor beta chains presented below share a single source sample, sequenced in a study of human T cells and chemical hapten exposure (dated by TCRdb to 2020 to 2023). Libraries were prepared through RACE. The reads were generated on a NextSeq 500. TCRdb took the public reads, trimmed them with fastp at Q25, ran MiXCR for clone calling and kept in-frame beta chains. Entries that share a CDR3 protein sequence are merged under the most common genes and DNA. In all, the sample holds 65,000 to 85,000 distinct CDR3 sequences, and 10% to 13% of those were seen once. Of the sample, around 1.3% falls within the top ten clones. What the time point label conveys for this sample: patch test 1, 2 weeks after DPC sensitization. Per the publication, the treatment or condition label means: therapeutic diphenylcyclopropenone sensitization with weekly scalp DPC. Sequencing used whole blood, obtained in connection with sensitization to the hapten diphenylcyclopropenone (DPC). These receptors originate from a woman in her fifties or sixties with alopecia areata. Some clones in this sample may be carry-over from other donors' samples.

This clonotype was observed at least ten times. In nucleotides, the CDR3 is TGTGCCAGCAGCTCCGACAGGGTCGGTGAGACCCAGTACTTC. Protein: CASSSDRVGETQYF. This chain joins TRBV11-2 and TRBJ2-5, with TRBD1 matching 7 bases. The CDR3 totals 14 residues. CDR1 and CDR2 from the germline V gene are SGHAT and FQNNGV. The J segment lost 5 bases and the V segment lost 4 bases, leaving 7 bases of the junction unmatched.

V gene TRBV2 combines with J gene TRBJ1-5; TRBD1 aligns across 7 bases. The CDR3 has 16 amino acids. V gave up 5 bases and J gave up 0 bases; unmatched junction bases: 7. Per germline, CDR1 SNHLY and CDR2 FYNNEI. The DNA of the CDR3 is TGTGCCAGCAGTAGGGACAGTGGGGATAGCAATCAGCCCCAGCATTTT. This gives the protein CASSRDSGDSNQPQHF.

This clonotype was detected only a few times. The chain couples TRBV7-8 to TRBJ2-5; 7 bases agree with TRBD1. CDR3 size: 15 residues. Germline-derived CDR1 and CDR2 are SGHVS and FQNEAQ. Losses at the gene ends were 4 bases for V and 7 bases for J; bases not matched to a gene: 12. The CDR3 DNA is TGTGCCAGCAGCTCCCAACAGGGGTCTCCCGGGACCCAGTACTTC. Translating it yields CASSSQQGSPGTQYF.

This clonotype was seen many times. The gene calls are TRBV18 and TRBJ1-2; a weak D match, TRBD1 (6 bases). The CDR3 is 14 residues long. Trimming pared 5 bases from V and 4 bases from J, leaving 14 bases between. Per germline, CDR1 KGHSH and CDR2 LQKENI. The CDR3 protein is CASSSLDSSYGYTF. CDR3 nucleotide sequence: TGTGCCAGCTCATCCTTGGACAGTTCCTATGGCTACACCTTC.

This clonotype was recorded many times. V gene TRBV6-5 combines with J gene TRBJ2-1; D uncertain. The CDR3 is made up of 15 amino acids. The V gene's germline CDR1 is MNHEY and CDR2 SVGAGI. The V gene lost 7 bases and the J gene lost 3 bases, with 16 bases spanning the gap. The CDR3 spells CASTDSRAIYNEQFF. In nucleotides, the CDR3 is TGTGCCAGCACCGACTCAAGGGCTATCTACAATGAGCAGTTCTTC.

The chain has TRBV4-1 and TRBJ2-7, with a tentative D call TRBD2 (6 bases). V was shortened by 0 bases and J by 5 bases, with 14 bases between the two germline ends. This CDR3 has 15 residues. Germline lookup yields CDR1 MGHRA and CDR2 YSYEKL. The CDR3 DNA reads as TGCGCCAGCAGCCAAGATGAGGCGGGACCGGACGAGCAGTACTTC. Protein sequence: CASSQDEAGPDEQYF.